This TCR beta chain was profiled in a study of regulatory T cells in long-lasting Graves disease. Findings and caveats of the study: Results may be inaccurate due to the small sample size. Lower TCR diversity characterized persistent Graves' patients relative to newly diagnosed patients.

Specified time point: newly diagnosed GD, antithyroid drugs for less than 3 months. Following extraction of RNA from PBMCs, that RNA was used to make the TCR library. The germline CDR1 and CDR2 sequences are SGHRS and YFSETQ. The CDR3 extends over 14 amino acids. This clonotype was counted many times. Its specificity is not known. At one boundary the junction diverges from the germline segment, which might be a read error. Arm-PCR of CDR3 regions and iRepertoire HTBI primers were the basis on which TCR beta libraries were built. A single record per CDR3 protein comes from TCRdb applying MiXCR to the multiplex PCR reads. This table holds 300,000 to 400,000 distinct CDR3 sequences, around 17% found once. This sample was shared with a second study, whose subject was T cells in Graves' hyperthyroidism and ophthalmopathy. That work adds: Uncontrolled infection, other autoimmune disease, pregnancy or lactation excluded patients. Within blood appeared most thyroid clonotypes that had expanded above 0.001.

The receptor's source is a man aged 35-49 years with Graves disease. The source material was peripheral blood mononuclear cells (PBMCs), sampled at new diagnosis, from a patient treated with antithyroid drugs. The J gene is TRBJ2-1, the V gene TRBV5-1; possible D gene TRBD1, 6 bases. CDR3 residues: CASSLGQTYNEQFF. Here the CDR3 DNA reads TGTGCCAGCAGCTTGGGACAAACGTACAATGAGCAGTTCTTC.